The T cell receptor beta chain described here comes from a study of cytomegalovirus exposure and HLA in healthy donors. The PCR employed 60 Vbeta primers together with 13 Jbeta primers. Generated by immunoSEQ multiplex PCR, the TCRdb table keeps only in-frame clones and is missing some. The sample has some 150,000 clones, roughly three quarters seen once; the top ten hold under 5.5%. The CDR3 spans 13 residues. The germline V gene has CDR1 SGDLS and CDR2 YYNGEE. V gave up 3 bases and J gave up 7 bases; unmatched junction bases: 3. The source of this sequence is a woman between 45 and 65 years old in good health and CMV-seronegative. Sequenced: PBMCs. The rearrangement links TRBV9 to TRBJ2-2; 7 bases are shared with TRBD1. Here the CDR3 reads CASSEGAGGELFF. CDR3 nucleotide sequence: TGTGCCAGCAGCGAGGGGGCCGGCGGGGAGCTGTTTTTT.